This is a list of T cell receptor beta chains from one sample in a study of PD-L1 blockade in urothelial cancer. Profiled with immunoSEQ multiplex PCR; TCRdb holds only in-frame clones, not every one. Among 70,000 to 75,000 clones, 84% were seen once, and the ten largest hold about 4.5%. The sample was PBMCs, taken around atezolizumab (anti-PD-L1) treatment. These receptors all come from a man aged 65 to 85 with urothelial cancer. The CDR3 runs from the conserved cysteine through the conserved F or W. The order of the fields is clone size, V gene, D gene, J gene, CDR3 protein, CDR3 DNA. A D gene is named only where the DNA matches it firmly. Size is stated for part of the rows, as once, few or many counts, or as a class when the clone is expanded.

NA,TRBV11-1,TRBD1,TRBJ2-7,CASSPGQGPYEQYF,TGTGCCAGCAGCCCGGGACAGGGTCCCTACGAGCAGTACTTC
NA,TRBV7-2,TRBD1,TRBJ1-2,CASSPRTGWGYGYTF,TGTGCCAGCAGCCCTAGGACAGGGTGGGGCTATGGCTACACCTTC
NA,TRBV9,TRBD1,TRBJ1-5,CASSRGQGVQPQHF,TGTGCCAGCAGCCGGGGACAGGGTGTTCAGCCCCAGCATTTT
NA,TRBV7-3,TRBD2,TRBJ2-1,CASSPTSGRVNEQFF,TGTGCCAGCAGCCCGACTAGCGGGAGGGTGAATGAGCAGTTCTTC
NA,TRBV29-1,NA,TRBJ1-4,CSVEGTGEKLFF,TGCAGCGTTGAAGGGACGGGAGAAAAACTGTTTTTT
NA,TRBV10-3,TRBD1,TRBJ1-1,CAIRVQGGTEAFF,TGTGCCATCAGGGTCCAGGGGGGCACTGAAGCTTTCTTT
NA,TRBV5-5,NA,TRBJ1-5,CASSLEFGRQNQPQHF,TGTGCCAGCAGCTTGGAATTTGGCAGGCAAAATCAGCCCCAGCATTTT
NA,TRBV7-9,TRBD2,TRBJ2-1,CASSLQLAGENEQFF,TGTGCCAGCAGCTTACAACTAGCGGGTGAAAATGAGCAGTTCTTC
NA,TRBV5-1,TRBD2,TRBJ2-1,CASSLESSGRAGEQFF,TGCGCCAGCAGCTTGGAGTCGAGCGGGAGGGCCGGCGAGCAGTTCTTC
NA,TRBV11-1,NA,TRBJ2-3,CASSFFAKDTQYF,TGTGCCAGCAGCTTTTTTGCGAAAGATACGCAGTATTTT
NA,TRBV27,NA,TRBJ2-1,CASSHQRASSYNEQFF,TGTGCCAGCAGCCACCAGCGGGCCAGCTCCTACAATGAGCAGTTCTTC
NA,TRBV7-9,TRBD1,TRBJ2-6,CASSFRQGAANVLTF,TGTGCCAGCAGCTTCCGACAGGGGGCTGCCAACGTCCTGACTTTC
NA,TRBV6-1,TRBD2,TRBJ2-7,CASSEFTSGSIYEQYF,TGTGCCAGCAGTGAATTCACTAGCGGGAGTATTTACGAGCAGTACTTC
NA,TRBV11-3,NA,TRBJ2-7,CASSKDGEYEQYF,TGTGCCAGCAGCAAGGACGGGGAATACGAGCAGTACTTC
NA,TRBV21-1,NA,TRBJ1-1,CASSVIAGMNTEAFF,TGTGCCAGCTCCGTCATTGCAGGCATGAACACTGAAGCTTTCTTT
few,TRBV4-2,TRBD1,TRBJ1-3,CASSPGGTAASGNTIYF,TGTGCCAGCAGCCCTGGAGGGACAGCGGCCTCTGGAAACACCATATATTTT
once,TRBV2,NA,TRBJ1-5,CASAAGTRNQPQHF,TGTGCCAGCGCCGCAGGAACTAGGAATCAGCCCCAGCATTTT
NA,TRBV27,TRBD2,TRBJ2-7,CASRRLPLAGEYEQYF,TGTGCCAGCAGGCGACTTCCCCTAGCGGGAGAGTACGAGCAGTACTTC
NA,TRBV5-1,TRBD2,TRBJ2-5,CASSRTSGSETQYF,TGCGCCAGCAGCCGGACTAGCGGGAGTGAGACCCAGTACTTC
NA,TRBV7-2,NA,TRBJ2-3,CASSFLRTDTQYF,TGTGCCAGCAGCTTTCTCAGGACAGATACGCAGTATTTT
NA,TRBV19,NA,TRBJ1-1,CASIDTGTRNTEAFF,TGTGCCAGTATCGATACAGGGACCCGAAACACTGAAGCTTTCTTT
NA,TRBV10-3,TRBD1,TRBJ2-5,CAISDPGQIQETQYF,TGTGCCATCAGTGACCCGGGACAGATCCAAGAGACCCAGTACTTC
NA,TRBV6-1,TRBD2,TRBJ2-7,CASTTSGSLEQYF,TGTGCCAGCACGACTAGCGGGAGTCTCGAGCAGTACTTC
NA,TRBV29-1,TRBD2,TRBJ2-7,CSVGLAGDYEQYF,TGCAGCGTCGGACTAGCGGGAGACTACGAGCAGTACTTC
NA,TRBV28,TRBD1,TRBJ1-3,CASRTGLPGNTIYF,TGTGCCAGCAGGACAGGGCTTCCCGGAAACACCATATATTTT
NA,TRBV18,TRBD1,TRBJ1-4,CASSPNQGALGNEKLFF,TGTGCCAGCTCACCAAACCAGGGGGCCCTAGGTAATGAAAAACTGTTTTTT
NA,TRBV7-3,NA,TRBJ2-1,CASSLEGRSYNEQFF,TGTGCCAGCAGCTTGGAGGGCCGCTCCTACAATGAGCAGTTCTTC
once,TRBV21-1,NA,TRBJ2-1,CASSKAEAEAYNEQFF,TGTGCCAGCAGCAAAGCGGAAGCAGAGGCCTACAATGAGCAGTTCTTC
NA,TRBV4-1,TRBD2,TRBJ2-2,CASSPSGGYTGELFF,TGCGCCAGCAGCCCTAGCGGCGGGTACACCGGGGAGCTGTTTTTT